The TCR beta chain described here comes from a study of CD8 T cells in ankylosing spondylitis. Study-level points and caveats: Significant enrichment of disease-linked clones was reportedly seen in matched ankylosing spondylitis synovial fluid. Past research had described some motif variants in reactive arthritis synovial fluid and blood. Ankylosing spondylitis blood seemed to carry a telltale TCR beta motif made of about 8 highly homologous variants. Disease-associated clones were CD8+ and fairly uncommon in peripheral blood.

Trimming cost V 2 bases and J 6 bases, with 8 bases left between them. The CDR3 covers 14 residues. Comment on this clonotype: The antigen is not known.

A quantitative 5'-RACE method, one with molecular barcodes, was used to make TCR beta libraries. TCRdb redid the calling of the 5' RACE reads with MiXCR, one entry per CDR3 protein. This sample has 330,000 or so distinct CDR3 sequences, with 8% found just once. The J gene is TRBJ1-6, the V gene TRBV12-3 or TRBV12-4, with D unresolved. Sequencing was done on a sample of blood, either unsorted or a sorted T cell fraction (not recorded which). The TCR sequence derives from a male donor with ankylosing spondylitis. CDR3 protein: CASSLTTPNSPLHF. Here the CDR3 DNA reads TGTGCCAGCAGTTTAACTACCCCTAATTCACCCCTCCACTTT.